The 27 T cell receptor beta chains below all came from one sample that was sequenced in a study of OX40 agonist ivuxolimab in advanced cancers. Repertoires were generated with immunoSEQ multiplex PCR, while TCRdb's copy carries only in-frame clones and drops some. The sample has 70,000 or so clones; around nine tenths are singletons. Sequencing was performed on CD4+ or CD8+ T cells sorted from blood, taken in a trial of the OX40 agonist ivuxolimab. The receptor set was obtained from an adult with an advanced solid tumor such as melanoma, head and neck, liver or kidney cancer.

This clone was observed a handful of times. The genes are TRBV5-5 and TRBJ1-4; D gene unclear. The V end was cut by 4 bases, the J end by 5 bases, with 9 bases between. The CDR3 is 13 amino acids. The germline CDR1 and CDR2 sequences are SGHKS and YYEKEE (reference sequence). The CDR3 DNA follows: TGTGCCAGCAGCGGCGGATTAAATGAAAAACTGTTTTTT. Translated: CASSGGLNEKLFF.

The chain recombines TRBV5-5 with TRBJ2-2; no clear D. The germline gives CDR1 SGHKS, CDR2 YYEKEE (reference sequence). V was trimmed by 5 bases and J by 4 bases, leaving 6 bases between them. The CDR3 is 12 amino acids. CDR3 nucleotide sequence: TGTGCCAGCAGAATTGCCACCGGGGAGCTGTTTTTT. Protein: CASRIATGELFF.

The J gene is TRBJ2-2, the V gene TRBV5-6; 8 nucleotides agree with TRBD1. Germline CDR1 is SGHDT and CDR2 is YYEEEE. With 5 bases clipped from V and 5 bases from J, the junction kept 8 bases outside the gene matches. CDR3 length: 15 residues. This CDR3 reads CASSFRQGRTGELFF. The CDR3 DNA is TGTGCCAGCAGTTTCCGACAGGGGCGAACCGGGGAGCTGTTTTTT.

This chain joins TRBV10-3 and TRBJ2-1; D is perhaps TRBD1 (7 bases). Trimming removed 5 bases from V and 4 bases from J, with 12 bases in between. The CDR3 covers 14 residues. Germline CDR1 is ENHRY and CDR2 is SYGVKD. CDR3 DNA sequence: TGTGCCATCAGTAGGGGGCGGGGTTACAATGAGCAGTTCTTC. Translated: CAISRGRGYNEQFF.

The V and J genes are TRBV4-3 and TRBJ2-2, with 7 bases fitting TRBD1. The V and J ends lost 4 bases and 3 bases, in that order; junction bases with no gene match: 5. Germline CDR1 and CDR2: LGHNA and YSLEER. The CDR3 has 15 residues. The CDR3 nucleotides read TGCGCCAGCAGCCCGGGACAGCGGTACACCGGGGAGCTGTTTTTT. Translation: CASSPGQRYTGELFF.

The chain is built from TRBV7-3 and TRBJ2-2; no clear D. V dropped 2 bases and J dropped 0 bases, with 1 base sitting between them. CDR1 and CDR2 (germline): SGHTA, FQGTGA. This CDR3 contains 13 residues. CDR3 protein: CASSLPNTGELFF. DNA for the CDR3: TGTGCCAGCAGCTTACCGAACACCGGGGAGCTGTTTTTT.

The gene calls are TRBV9 and TRBJ2-1; 8 positions match TRBD2. There are 15 residues in the CDR3. Looked up from germline, CDR1 is SGDLS and CDR2 is YYNGEE. Trimming took 7 bases from V and 4 from J; bases not matched to a gene: 10. CDR3 bases: TGTGCCAGCGGCCCCGGACTAGCAGCTTACAATGAGCAGTTCTTC. Translating gives CASGPGLAAYNEQFF.

The V call is TRBV4-3, the J call TRBJ2-3; D is unresolved. The CDR3 extends over 15 amino acids. The germline gives CDR1 LGHNA, CDR2 YSLEER. Trimming pared 2 bases from V and 2 bases from J, leaving 11 bases between. The chain's CDR3 is CASSQNTYNTDTQYF. CDR3 nucleotide sequence: TGCGCCAGCAGCCAAAACACCTACAACACAGATACGCAGTATTTT.

A single count supports this clone. V and J are TRBV11-2 and TRBJ1-1; tentatively, D is TRBD1 (5 bases). V lost 1 base, J lost 3 bases, and 15 bases lay in between. Germline assignment: CDR1 SGHAT and CDR2 FQNNGV. This CDR3 comprises 16 residues. This chain's CDR3 is CASSLVLGGRDTEAFF. CDR3 DNA sequence: TGTGCCAGCAGCTTAGTGCTCGGGGGGAGGGACACTGAAGCTTTCTTT.

This clone has a single count. The chain carries TRBV5-1 and TRBJ2-5, with a weak D call TRBD1 (5 bases). This CDR3 comprises 12 residues. Germline CDR1 and CDR2: SGHRS and YFSETQ. Trimming took off 5 bases at V and 2 bases at J, with 7 bases between the two ends. CDR3 bases: TGCGCCAGCAGACAGGAGCAAGAGACCCAGTACTTC. Its translation is CASRQEQETQYF.

About this clone: Other nucleotide sequences in the sample specify the same CDR3. The V call is TRBV28, the J call TRBJ1-5, with TRBD1 as a possible D gene (6 bases). The CDR3 loop spans 15 amino acids. The V end was cut by 5 bases, the J end by 3 bases, with 14 bases between. Germline lookup yields CDR1 MDHEN and CDR2 SYDVKM. The CDR3 bases are TGTGCCAGCAGTCTACAGGGACTCAACAATCAGCCCCAGCATTTT. The encoded protein is CASSLQGLNNQPQHF.

Concerning this clone: Other DNA sequences in this sample translate to the same CDR3. This chain connects TRBV2 to TRBJ1-5, with a weak D call TRBD1 (6 bases). Per germline, CDR1 SNHLY and CDR2 FYNNEI. The germline V and J ends were trimmed by 5 bases and 1 base, with 9 bases remaining between them. The CDR3 contains 14 residues. The CDR3 DNA is TGTGCCAGCAGTAGAACAGGGAGCAATCAGCCCCAGCATTTT. Protein sequence: CASSRTGSNQPQHF.

In this sample, this clone turned up a few times. This chain joins TRBV11-3 and TRBJ2-1, with D hard to call. Germline V gene lookup returns CDR1 SGHNT and CDR2 YENEEA. This CDR3 comprises 14 residues. V lost 1 base to trimming and J lost 6 bases, with 10 bases between them. The CDR3 coding sequence is TGTGCCAGCAGCTTAGGACGGGCCAGCAATGAGCAGTTCTTC. It encodes CASSLGRASNEQFF. Using reference TRBV11-3 and TRBJ2-1 for the parts outside the CDR3, the full variable domain is EAGVVQSPRYKIIEKKQPVAFWCNPISGHNTLYWYLQNLGQGPELLIRYENEEAVDDSQLPKDRFSAERLKGVDSTLKIQPAELGDSAVYLCASSLGRASNEQFFGPGTRLTVL.

The chain joins TRBV6-5 to TRBJ1-2; D remains ambiguous. Looked up from germline, CDR1 is MNHEY and CDR2 is SVGAGI. The CDR3 extends over 13 amino acids. The V and J ends lost 5 bases and 6 bases respectively, with 13 bases between them. In nucleotides, the CDR3 is TGTGCCAGCAGTCCCGGGAACATAAATGGCTACACCTTC. Its translation: CASSPGNINGYTF.

The rearrangement joins TRBV7-3 to TRBJ2-1, with 7 bases matching TRBD2. The CDR3 length is 14 residues. The V gene end was trimmed by 2 bases and the J gene end by 9 bases; junction bases not matched to a gene: 7. CDR1 and CDR2 (germline): SGHTA, FQGTGA. CDR3 bases: TGTGCCAGCAGCTTAGGAGTATCGGGGGGTGAGCAGTTCTTC. Protein product: CASSLGVSGGEQFF.

The table lists this clone with a few counts. The rearrangement joins TRBV4-1 to TRBJ1-5; 11 positions agree with TRBD1. This CDR3 comprises 17 residues. Germline trimming cut 0 bases from V and 9 bases from J; bases unmatched to any gene: 10. CDR1 and CDR2 from the germline V gene are MGHRA and YSYEKL. The CDR3 loop reads CASSQDLDRGPMRPQHF. The CDR3 DNA reads TGCGCCAGCAGCCAAGATTTGGACAGGGGGCCCATGCGGCCCCAGCATTTT.

This clone has only one observation. This chain links TRBV11-2 with TRBJ1-2; a weak D match, TRBD1 (6 bases). V lost 1 base, J lost 4 bases, and 16 bases lay in between. The germline V gene has CDR1 SGHAT and CDR2 FQNNGV. The CDR3 is 16 amino acids. The CDR3 reads CASSLAAGVIGYGYTF. CDR3 in DNA: TGTGCCAGCAGCTTAGCGGCAGGGGTGATTGGCTATGGCTACACCTTC. The variable domain in full, with the rest retrieved from reference TRBV11-2 and TRBJ1-2, is EAGVAQSPRYKIIEKRQSVAFWCNPISGHATLYWYQQILGQGPKLLIQFQNNGVVDDSQLPKDRFSAERLKGVDSTLKIQPAKLEDSAVYLCASSLAAGVIGYGYTFGSGTRLTVV.

Only one count was recorded for this clone. J is TRBJ1-1 and V is TRBV19; unclear D gene. Germline assignment: CDR1 LNHDA and CDR2 SQIVND (reference sequence). V was pared by 3 bases and J by 0 bases, with 8 bases between. The CDR3 is 14 residues long. This CDR3 reads CASSMTSMNTEAFF. The CDR3 nucleotides are TGTGCCAGTAGTATGACCAGCATGAACACTGAAGCTTTCTTT. The variable domain in full, completed from reference TRBV19 and TRBJ1-1, reads DGGITQSPKYLFRKEGQNVTLSCEQNLNHDAMYWYRQDPGQGLRLIYYSQIVNDFQKGDIAEGYSVSREKKESFPLTVTSAQKNPTAFYLCASSMTSMNTEAFFGQGTRLTVV.

The V call is TRBV30, the J call TRBJ1-5; D not certain. Germline V lookup: CDR1 GTSNPN, CDR2 SVGIG (reference sequence). The V and J ends lost 2 bases and 4 bases respectively, with 6 bases between them. This CDR3 is 12 amino acids long. The CDR3 DNA is TGTGCCTGGAGTCATAGAAATCAGCCCCAGCATTTT. This gives the protein CAWSHRNQPQHF.

The V gene is TRBV28, the J gene TRBJ1-5; possibly TRBD1 for D (6 bases). CDR1 and CDR2 (germline): MDHEN, SYDVKM. The CDR3 is 16 residues long. Trimming took off 6 bases at V and 3 bases at J, with 18 bases between the two ends. The CDR3 protein is CASSTGGGLYNQPQHF. The CDR3 bases are TGTGCCAGCAGCACCGGAGGGGGGCTCTACAATCAGCCCCAGCATTTT.

This clone was seen more than once but under ten times. The V call is TRBV19, the J call TRBJ2-5, with TRBD2 matching over 9 bases. Per germline, CDR1 LNHDA and CDR2 SQIVND (reference sequence). The length of the CDR3 is 13 residues. Unmatched junction bases numbered 2, after V lost 4 bases and J lost 5 bases. The CDR3 spells CASSNLAGETQYF. Here the CDR3 DNA reads TGTGCCAGTAGTAATCTAGCGGGGGAGACCCAGTACTTC.

This clone was detected only a few times. V is TRBV19 and J is TRBJ1-2; D is ambiguous. This CDR3 is 14 amino acids long. Germline loops: CDR1 LNHDA, CDR2 SQIVND (reference sequence). The V end was cut by 7 bases, the J end by 2 bases, with 14 bases between. DNA of the CDR3: TGTGCCAGTACCCGCGACCGCTTAAACTATGGCTACACCTTC. This translates into CASTRDRLNYGYTF.

This clone was recorded a few times. V and J are TRBV6-1 and TRBJ1-1; the D gene is possibly TRBD1 (5 bases). CDR3 length: 11 amino acids. V lost 5 bases, J lost 9 bases, and 10 bases lay in between. Germline CDR1 MNHNS, CDR2 SASEGT. CDR3 sequence reads: CASSIRDQAFF. CDR3 nucleotide sequence: TGTGCCAGCAGTATCCGGGACCAAGCTTTCTTT.

This chain joins TRBV18 and TRBJ1-1, with TRBD1 matching 8 bases. There are 16 residues in the CDR3. V trimming: 3 bases; J trimming: 5 bases; junction bases outside the gene matches: 11. Germline loops: CDR1 KGHSH, CDR2 LQKENI. CDR3: CASSPRGAGGSTEAFF. CDR3 coding DNA: TGTGCCAGCTCACCCCGGGGGGCAGGGGGCTCGACTGAAGCTTTCTTT. Drawing the rest from reference TRBV18 and TRBJ1-1, the complete variable domain is NAGVMQNPRHLVRRRGQEARLRCSPMKGHSHVYWYRQLPEEGLKFMVYLQKENIIDESGMPKERFSAEFPKEGPSILRIQQVVRGDSAAYFCASSPRGAGGSTEAFFGQGTRLTVV.

The chain combines TRBV11-2 with TRBJ1-6; TRBD1 matches 9 bases. Germline V gene sequence: CDR1 SGHAT, CDR2 FQNNGV. CDR3 length equals 16 residues. V shed 1 base, J shed 7 bases, and the junction held 5 bases outside the gene matches. The CDR3 bases are TGTGCCAGCAGCTTAGTTCGGGGGACAGGGAATTCACCCCTCCACTTT. This gives the protein CASSLVRGTGNSPLHF.

V usage is TRBV7-9 and J usage is TRBJ2-7; the D gene is possibly TRBD2 (6 bases). This CDR3 is built from 16 residues. Germline V gene data show CDR1 as SEHNR and CDR2 as FQNEAQ (reference sequence). The V and J ends lost 5 bases and 3 bases respectively, with 20 bases between them. CDR3 DNA sequence: TGTGCCAGCAGCCCCTTCGGCGGGACCCCGCTCTACGAGCAGTACTTC. The encoded protein is CASSPFGGTPLYEQYF.

The chain couples TRBV21-1 to TRBJ2-4; TRBD2, the table's D call, lacks a check against the DNA. TRBV21-1 constitutes a pseudogene. The CDR3 extends over 16 amino acids. The CDR3 bases are TGTGCCAGCAGCGAGGCATGCCCTTGGGCCAAAAACATTCAGTACTTC. Its translation: CASSEACPWAKNIQYF.